The 30 T cell receptor beta chains below come from one sample, sequenced in a study of T cells expressing NK-cell markers. TCRdb re-called the 5' RACE reads, yielding one record per CDR3 amino acid sequence without DNA. Across roughly 420,000 distinct CDR3 sequences, the top ten clones capture about 7.3% of the sample. Sequences were obtained from blood T cells: a sorted CD56 or NKG2C T cell subset, CD4+ or CD8+ T cells, or bulk PBMC T cells (not recorded which). The receptors shown here come from a woman between 18 and 70 years old in good health.

The V gene is TRBV5-1, the J gene TRBJ2-2; TCRdb calls TRBD2, which cannot be checked without DNA. The CDR3 consists of 17 residues. The V gene's germline CDR1 is SGHRS and CDR2 YFSETQ. CDR3 sequence reads: CASSSPGLAGNTGELFF.

V usage is TRBV3-1 and J usage is TRBJ1-1. Germline loops: CDR1 LGHDT, CDR2 YNNKEL (reference sequence). The CDR3 runs to 13 residues. This CDR3 is CASTRRANTEAFF. The full variable domain, rest sourced from reference TRBV3-1 and TRBJ1-1, is DTAVSQTPKYLVTQMGNDKSIKCEQNLGHDTMYWYKQDSKKFLKIMFSYNNKELIINETVPNRFSPKSPDKAHLNLHINSLELGDSAVYFCASTRRANTEAFFGQGTRLTVV.

This CDR3 reads CSARDSGEQFF. The V and J genes are TRBV20-1 and TRBJ2-1. This CDR3 has 11 amino acids. Looked up from germline, CDR1 is DFQATT and CDR2 is SNEGSKA (reference sequence).

This sequence joins TRBV29-1 and TRBJ1-1; there is no DNA to check the TCRdb D call of TRBD1. This CDR3 spans 13 amino acids. Germline V gene data show CDR1 as SQVTM and CDR2 as ANQGSEA. CDR3 sequence: CSVEGQGNTEAFF.

The V call is TRBV29-1, the J call TRBJ2-1; lacking DNA, the TRBD2 call made by TCRdb goes unchecked. Germline CDR1 and CDR2: SQVTM and ANQGSEA. There are 16 residues in the CDR3. The CDR3 loop is CSAISADSSSYNEQFF.

V usage is TRBV20-1 and J usage is TRBJ1-1. Per the germline V gene, CDR1 is DFQATT and CDR2 is SNEGSKA (reference sequence). The length of the CDR3 is 14 residues. CDR3: CSASRQGPYTEAFF.

The V call is TRBV29-1, the J call TRBJ1-6. CDR3 length: 14 amino acids. Germline assignment: CDR1 SQVTM and CDR2 ANQGSEA. CDR3 region: CSVAVGMSDSPLHF.

The chain couples TRBV6-4 to TRBJ2-1; the TRBD1 assignment by TCRdb is unverifiable without DNA. The CDR3 is made up of 14 amino acids. Germline V gene sequence: CDR1 MRHNA, CDR2 SNTAGT. CDR3 region: CASSGTGEKGEQFF.

This chain connects TRBV6-1 to TRBJ2-1; TCRdb selects TRBD2, and the lack of DNA leaves this call unchecked. The germline gives CDR1 MNHNS, CDR2 SASEGT. The CDR3 extends over 15 amino acids. CDR3 residues: CASSQWLAGAPEQFF.

The chain links TRBV18 to TRBJ2-3. This CDR3 region has 16 residues. Germline CDR1 KGHSH, CDR2 LQKENI. The CDR3 reads CASSPARTASTDTQYF.

The chain joins TRBV28 to TRBJ2-1; TCRdb gives TRBD2 as the D gene, but with no DNA this cannot be confirmed. Germline lookup yields CDR1 MDHEN and CDR2 SYDVKM. This CDR3 has 21 amino acids. CDR3 in amino acids: CASSPSWDRYSSGRGYNEQFF. The variable domain in full, completed from reference TRBV28 and TRBJ2-1, reads DVKVTQSSRYLVKRTGEKVFLECVQDMDHENMFWYRQDPGLGLRLIYFSYDVKMKEKGDIPEGYSVSREKKERFSLILESASTNQTSMYLCASSPSWDRYSSGRGYNEQFFGPGTRLTVL.

This rearrangement joins TRBV9 to TRBJ1-1; TCRdb picks TRBD1, but there is no DNA to check that call. This CDR3 has 15 residues. Looked up from germline, CDR1 is SGDLS and CDR2 is YYNGEE. The CDR3 region is CASSVEARGDTEAFF. The full variable domain, completed using reference TRBV9 and TRBJ1-1, is DSGVTQTPKHLITATGQRVTLRCSPRSGDLSVYWYQQSLDQGLQFLIQYYNGEERAKGNILERFSAQQFPDLHSELNLSSLELGDSALYFCASSVEARGDTEAFFGQGTRLTVV.

The chain carries TRBV7-9 and TRBJ2-7; absent DNA, TCRdb's TRBD1 call cannot be checked. The CDR3 totals 12 residues. In germline, CDR1 is SEHNR, CDR2 FQNEAQ (reference sequence). CDR3 amino acids: CASSPGSNEQYF.

The genes are TRBV28 and TRBJ2-7; TCRdb lists TRBD1, though no DNA is available to test this call. In germline, CDR1 is MDHEN, CDR2 SYDVKM. The CDR3 is 16 amino acids. CDR3 protein: CASSPFPDPSKYEQYF.

The V call is TRBV5-1, the J call TRBJ2-4; TCRdb's assignment of TRBD1 cannot be checked, as there is no DNA. The CDR3 is 17 residues long. CDR1 is SGHRS and CDR2 is YFSETQ in the germline V gene. The chain's CDR3 is CASSLSSRGQAKNIQYF.

The chain combines TRBV7-9 with TRBJ1-1; with no DNA, the TCRdb D assignment of TRBD1 cannot be verified. Germline V gene data show CDR1 as SEHNR and CDR2 as FQNEAQ (reference sequence). CDR3 size: 12 residues. CDR3 sequence reads: CASSLEDRAAFF.

The chain couples TRBV5-4 to TRBJ2-3; absent DNA, TCRdb's TRBD2 call cannot be checked. The germline gives CDR1 SGHNT, CDR2 YYREEE (reference sequence). The CDR3 consists of 13 residues. The CDR3: CASTRGGGNTQYF.

The chain recombines TRBV12-3 or TRBV12-4 with TRBJ2-5; the D gene TCRdb calls, TRBD1, cannot be checked with no DNA. The CDR3 sequence is 14 residues long. This CDR3 is CASSPTGVEETQYF.

The chain joins TRBV11-2 to TRBJ2-2; TCRdb's D call, TRBD2, is unchecked because there is no DNA. The CDR3 spans 16 residues. CDR1 SGHAT and CDR2 FQNNGV come from the germline V gene. CDR3 region: CASSPGLAANTGELFF.

The gene calls are TRBV11-1 and TRBJ2-1. Germline loops: CDR1 SGHAT, CDR2 FQDESV (reference sequence). There are 16 residues in the CDR3. The CDR3 region is CASSFPKPAGYNEQFF. Combining the CDR3 with reference TRBV11-1 and TRBJ2-1 gives the whole variable domain EAEVAQSPRYKITEKSQAVAFWCDPISGHATLYWYRQILGQGPELLVQFQDESVVDDSQLPKDRFSAERLKGVDSTLKIQPAELGDSAMYLCASSFPKPAGYNEQFFGPGTRLTVL.

The V call is TRBV2, the J call TRBJ1-2; TCRdb designates TRBD1, a call that cannot be tested without DNA. CDR3 length equals 13 residues. Germline V gives CDR1 SNHLY, CDR2 FYNNEI. The CDR3 is CASRERQLRGYTF.

The chain carries TRBV6-2 or TRBV6-3 and TRBJ2-5; no DNA is available, so the TRBD2 call from TCRdb remains unchecked. Germline V gene data show CDR1 as MNHEY and CDR2 as SVGEGT. The CDR3 spans 16 residues. The CDR3 loop reads CASSYKVAGKIGTQYF.

J is TRBJ2-4 and V is TRBV20-1; TCRdb's assignment of TRBD2 cannot be checked, as there is no DNA. The CDR3 spans 15 residues. The germline CDR1 and CDR2 sequences are DFQATT and SNEGSKA (reference sequence). This CDR3 is CSARASSGSKNIQYF.

This sequence joins TRBV12-3 or TRBV12-4 and TRBJ2-7. This CDR3 is built from 12 residues. The chain's CDR3 is CASSLGTYEQYF.

V and J are TRBV29-1 and TRBJ2-7; as DNA is missing, the TRBD1 call by TCRdb cannot be tested. CDR3 length equals 14 residues. Per the germline V gene, CDR1 is SQVTM and CDR2 is ANQGSEA. CDR3 protein: CSVGRDRGVYEQYF.

The chain is built from TRBV20-1 and TRBJ1-2; TCRdb returns TRBD1, unconfirmable since there is no DNA. Germline V gives CDR1 DFQATT, CDR2 SNEGSKA (reference sequence). The CDR3 is 14 amino acids. CDR3: CSARVRQGGYGYTF.

The chain joins TRBV7-3 to TRBJ2-6; with no DNA, the TCRdb D assignment of TRBD1 cannot be verified. CDR1 is SGHTA, CDR2 FQGTGA, per germline. The CDR3 has 15 residues. CDR3 amino acids: CASSPISGTGKTLTF.

The chain combines TRBV6-1 with TRBJ1-1; TCRdb proposes TRBD1, but this gene call is untestable without DNA. The CDR3 is 14 residues long. Germline V gene data show CDR1 as MNHNS and CDR2 as SASEGT. The CDR3 sequence: CASRGEILLTEAFF.

The rearrangement uses TRBV12-3 or TRBV12-4 and TRBJ2-1; TCRdb proposes TRBD2, but this gene call is untestable without DNA. CDR3 length equals 15 residues. The CDR3 reads CASSLGGQSINEQFF.

CDR3 residues: CASSVASATNEKLFF. The rearrangement links TRBV9 to TRBJ1-4. Germline V gene sequence: CDR1 SGDLS, CDR2 YYNGEE. The CDR3 extends over 15 amino acids.